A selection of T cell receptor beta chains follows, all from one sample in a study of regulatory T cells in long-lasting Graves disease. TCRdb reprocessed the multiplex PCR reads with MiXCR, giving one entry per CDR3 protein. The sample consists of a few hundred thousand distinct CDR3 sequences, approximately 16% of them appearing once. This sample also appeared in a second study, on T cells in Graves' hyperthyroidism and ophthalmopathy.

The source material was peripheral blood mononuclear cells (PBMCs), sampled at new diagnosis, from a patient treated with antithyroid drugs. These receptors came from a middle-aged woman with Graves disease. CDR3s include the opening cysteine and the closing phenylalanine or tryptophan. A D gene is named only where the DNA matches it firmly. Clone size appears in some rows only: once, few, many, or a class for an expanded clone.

TGCGCCAGCAGCCAAGGGCCCACCCCAGCTAATGAAAAACTGTTTTTT,CASSQGPTPANEKLFF,.,TRBV4-3,TRBJ1-4,.
TGCAGTGCTAGTCAATCCGGGCCCCAGCATTTT,CSASQSGPQHF,.,TRBV20-1,TRBJ1-5,many
TGTGCCAGCAGCCAAGGGACTAGGGACGAGCAGTTCTTC,CASSQGTRDEQFF,TRBD2,TRBV14,TRBJ2-1,many
TGTGCCAGTAGTATGGCGGGACAGGGTCGGGAGACCCAGTACTTC,CASSMAGQGRETQYF,TRBD1,TRBV19,TRBJ2-5,few
TGTGCCAGCAGTGAATTCGGGAGGAACGAGCAGTACTTC,CASSEFGRNEQYF,TRBD2,TRBV2,TRBJ2-7,many
TGTGCCAGCAGCTTGGCTAGCGGGAGGAATGAGCAGTTCTTC,CASSLASGRNEQFF,TRBD2,TRBV11-2,TRBJ2-1,many
TGTGCCAGCAGCTTGGGGGGGTTCGGTGTGGAGACCCAGTACTTC,CASSLGGFGVETQYF,TRBD2,TRBV11-2,TRBJ2-5,many
TGTGCCAGCAGGCCGGGACTTGAATACTACGAGCAGTACTTC,CASRPGLEYYEQYF,.,TRBV27,TRBJ2-7,many
TGTGCCAGCAGTTTGGTGGGGGCGGGTGAGCAGTTCTTC,CASSLVGAGEQFF,.,TRBV28,TRBJ2-1,many
TGTGCCAGCAATGGGGCCAATTACAATGAGCAGTTCTTC,CASNGANYNEQFF,.,TRBV6-1,TRBJ2-1,few
TGTGCCAGCAGCCTTGACAGTACGTATGGCTACACCTTC,CASSLDSTYGYTF,.,TRBV3-1,TRBJ1-2,many
TGTGCCAGTAGAGTGGAGAAGTCACCGGATGAGCAGTTCTTC,CASRVEKSPDEQFF,.,TRBV19,TRBJ2-1,many
TGTGCCAGCAGCCACGGGACTAGCGGGAGTGGGGTGGAGCAGTTCTTC,CASSHGTSGSGVEQFF,TRBD2,TRBV28,TRBJ2-1,many
TGCGCCAGCACCCTCCAAGGGCGGTCTAGCACAGATACGCAGTATTTT,CASTLQGRSSTDTQYF,.,TRBV5-1,TRBJ2-3,many
TGCAGCGTTGTATTTGGGAACTCTGGGGCCAACGTCCTGACTTTC,CSVVFGNSGANVLTF,.,TRBV29-1,TRBJ2-6,few
TGTGCCAGCATTCTCTCCTACGAGCAGTACTTC,CASILSYEQYF,.,TRBV2,TRBJ2-7,many
TGCGCCAGCAGCTTCGTGTCGGGGGCCGGGACTAATGAAAAACTGTTTTTT,CASSFVSGAGTNEKLFF,.,TRBV5-1,TRBJ1-4,many
TGCAGTGCACTCAACATTGCGGAAGCCATCTACGAGCAGTACTTC,CSALNIAEAIYEQYF,.,TRBV20-1,TRBJ2-7,.
TGCGCCAGCACACCGGGACAGGGTTGGAGTGAGCAGTTCTTC,CASTPGQGWSEQFF,TRBD1,TRBV5-1,TRBJ2-1,.
TGTGCCTCCTCGAGGAGCGGGAACAATGAGCAGTTCTTC,CASSRSGNNEQFF,TRBD2,TRBV27,TRBJ2-1,many
TGTGCCAGCAGTTCTCAGGGGCTCGACTATGGCTACACCTTC,CASSSQGLDYGYTF,.,TRBV12-3/TRBV12-4,TRBJ1-2,many
TGTGCCAGCAAGTATGAGCGGGACAACTTGTTCTTC,CASKYERDNLFF,.,TRBV2,TRBJ2-1,many
TGTGCCAGCAGTACGCTCTGGGACATGGGTCAAAATTCACCCCTCCACTTT,CASSTLWDMGQNSPLHF,.,TRBV28,TRBJ1-6,many
TGTGCCAGCAGCCAAGATGGTCTCCGACTTTACAATGAGCAGTTCTTC,CASSQDGLRLYNEQFF,.,TRBV14,TRBJ2-1,many
TGTGCCAGCAGGGGGGGGCCCTCAGGAGGACTAGCGGGAGCCACCGGGGAGCTGTTTTTT,CASRGGPSGGLAGATGELFF,TRBD2,TRBV25-1,TRBJ2-2,.
TGTGCCAGCAGTGAATTTAGGGGAACCTCACCCCTCCACTTT,CASSEFRGTSPLHF,.,TRBV6-1,TRBJ1-6,few
TGTGCCAGCACCCTACAGGGGAGCGCGTTCTACGAGCAGTACTTC,CASTLQGSAFYEQYF,TRBD1,TRBV12-3/TRBV12-4,TRBJ2-7,few
TGTGCCAGCAGCCAACAGGGACACCCCCGGGCAGCTTTCTTT,CASSQQGHPRAAFF,.,TRBV14,TRBJ1-1,many
TGTGCCAGCAGCTTAGTAGCGGGAGGGCGGGGCATTCAGTACTTC,CASSLVAGGRGIQYF,TRBD2,TRBV11-2,TRBJ2-4,many
TGTGCCAGCAGCTTAGACAGGGTCGTCTCCTACGAGCAGTACTTC,CASSLDRVVSYEQYF,.,TRBV13,TRBJ2-7,few
TGTGCCAGCAGCCCCCCGTCAGGGGGTATCACCGGGGAGCTGTTTTTT,CASSPPSGGITGELFF,TRBD1,TRBV7-2,TRBJ2-2,many
TGTGCCAGCAGCGTCTCCGGGACTAGCGGAGGGGTGGAGCAGTACTTC,CASSVSGTSGGVEQYF,TRBD2,TRBV7-2,TRBJ2-7,many
TGTGCTAGTGGCCCGACAGGGGCTCAGCCCCAGCATTTT,CASGPTGAQPQHF,TRBD1,TRBV12-5,TRBJ1-5,many
TGCGCCAGCAGTGATCCGGGGGTTTGGAGCAATCAGCCCCAGCATTTT,CASSDPGVWSNQPQHF,.,TRBV10-2,TRBJ1-5,many
TGTGCCAGTAGTCCGCTGGGACAGGACCACTTTTACGAGCAGTACTTC,CASSPLGQDHFYEQYF,TRBD1,TRBV19,TRBJ2-7,many
TGCAGCGTTGGTTTAGGGTGGAATGAGCAGTTCTTC,CSVGLGWNEQFF,.,TRBV29-1,TRBJ2-1,once
TGTGCCAGCAGTTACCCTTTACAGGGTCGCAAAAACATTCAGTACTTC,CASSYPLQGRKNIQYF,.,TRBV6-2/TRBV6-3,TRBJ2-4,many
TGTGCCAGCAGCTTTTCCCGGGGGGGCTCCTACGAGCAGTACTTC,CASSFSRGGSYEQYF,TRBD2,TRBV7-2,TRBJ2-7,many
TGTGCCAGCAGCTTAGGCGGAGTTGGCTACGAGCAGTACTTC,CASSLGGVGYEQYF,.,TRBV11-2,TRBJ2-7,many
TGTGCCAGCAGTATGGGGTCTGGGGATGGCTACACCTTC,CASSMGSGDGYTF,.,TRBV27,TRBJ1-2,few
TGCAGCGTTGAACCCCGACAGGGAGTGTATGGCTACACCTTC,CSVEPRQGVYGYTF,TRBD1,TRBV29-1,TRBJ1-2,.
TGTGCCAGCAGTAAGGACGGGTACTCCTATAATTCACCCCTCCACTTT,CASSKDGYSYNSPLHF,.,TRBV6-1,TRBJ1-6,few
TGTGCCAGTAGTATTTCAGGGTCCGTGCGGGTTGTGAATTCACCCCTCCACTTT,CASSISGSVRVVNSPLHF,.,TRBV19,TRBJ1-6,few
TGTGCCAGCAGTTTGCCACAGGGGGCAGGGTACAATGAGCAGTCCTTC,CASSLPQGAGYNEQSF,TRBD1,TRBV28,TRBJ2-5,few
TGTGCCAGTAGTACAGGGGTGACTGAAGCTTTCTTT,CASSTGVTEAFF,.,TRBV19,TRBJ1-1,.
TGTGCCAGCAGCGGATGGGACATCGCGGGCCGGGGAAAACTGTTTTTT,CASSGWDIAGRGKLFF,.,TRBV7-3,TRBJ1-4,many
TGCAGTGCTAGAGATCCAGGGACCCGGTACGAGCAGTACTTC,CSARDPGTRYEQYF,.,TRBV20-1,TRBJ2-7,.
TGTGCCAGCAATCCGACGGACGGCGGCTATGGCTACACCTTC,CASNPTDGGYGYTF,.,TRBV6-1,TRBJ1-2,many
TGTGCCTGGACCCCGGACTTTTTAGGGGAGACCCAGTACTTC,CAWTPDFLGETQYF,.,TRBV30,TRBJ2-5,once
TGTGCCAGCAGTCCTCACCCGAACAGGGACCCTCTAAATGAGCAGTTCTTC,CASSPHPNRDPLNEQFF,.,TRBV27,TRBJ2-1,many
TGTGCCAGCAGTTTGGTAGGTCCACGAAACAATGAGCAGTTCTTC,CASSLVGPRNNEQFF,.,TRBV28,TRBJ2-1,many
TGCAGTGCTAGAGATCAAACTAGCGGGAGCTACAATGAGCAGTTCTTC,CSARDQTSGSYNEQFF,TRBD2,TRBV20-1,TRBJ2-1,.
TGTGCCAGCAGTCAGAACGGGGGCAGAAATAATTCACCCCTCCACTTT,CASSQNGGRNNSPLHF,.,TRBV6-1,TRBJ1-6,.
TGCAGCATCCAGACATCCCTGTTGAGAGGGGAGCTGTTTTTT,CSIQTSLLRGELFF,.,TRBV29-1,TRBJ2-2,many
TGTGCCAGCAGTTTCGTTTCGGGAACTGGGGAGCTGTTTTTT,CASSFVSGTGELFF,.,TRBV12-3/TRBV12-4,TRBJ2-2,many